The rows below give T cell receptor beta chains drawn from one sample of a study of PD-1 blockade in classical Hodgkin lymphoma. The protocol was immunoSEQ multiplex PCR, while the TCRdb copy is restricted to in-frame clones and leaves out a portion. The table lists over 25,000 clones, around 78% of them singletons. The material was peripheral blood mononuclear cells (PBMCs), obtained before the second cycle of nivolumab. Receptors were obtained from a human donor with classical Hodgkin lymphoma. CDR3s include the opening cysteine and the closing phenylalanine or tryptophan. The D gene is left open where the match is weak. Size is stated for part of the rows, as once, few or many counts, or as a class when the clone is expanded.

NA,TRBV30,TRBD2,TRBJ2-1,CAWTLGGSGNEQFF,TGTGCCTGGACCTTAGGCGGGAGCGGCAATGAGCAGTTCTTC
few,TRBV10-2,TRBD1,TRBJ2-5,CASRVGGAETQYF,TGCGCCAGCAGGGTAGGGGGCGCAGAGACCCAGTACTTC
NA,TRBV6-5,NA,TRBJ2-7,CASRGGTPLEQYF,TGTGCCAGCAGGGGCGGGACACCGTTAGAGCAGTACTTC
NA,TRBV28,NA,TRBJ1-5,CASSSPPRGEVQPQHF,TGTGCCAGCAGTAGCCCGCCACGAGGGGAAGTTCAGCCCCAGCATTTT
few,TRBV2,NA,TRBJ1-2,CASSDGGGNYGYTF,TGTGCCAGCAGTGACGGCGGCGGAAACTATGGCTACACCTTC
NA,TRBV5-1,TRBD1,TRBJ2-3,CASSSETGGYTQYF,TGCGCCAGCAGCAGCGAGACAGGGGGCTATACGCAGTATTTT
NA,TRBV4-3,NA,TRBJ1-4,CASSQGKGGNEKLFF,TGCGCCAGCAGCCAGGGCAAGGGGGGGAATGAAAAACTGTTTTTT
NA,TRBV6-1,TRBD1,TRBJ1-5,CASGTVSNQPQHF,TGTGCCAGCGGGACAGTTAGCAATCAGCCCCAGCATTTT
NA,TRBV2,TRBD2,TRBJ2-3,CASSDKTSGTDTQYF,TGTGCCAGCAGTGATAAGACTAGCGGCACAGATACGCAGTATTTT
once,TRBV7-8,TRBD2,TRBJ2-3,CASSRTSGTTDTQYF,TGTGCCAGCAGCCGGACTAGCGGGACGACAGATACGCAGTATTTT
NA,TRBV9,NA,TRBJ2-5,CASSVDRSPETQYF,TGTGCCAGCAGCGTAGATCGGAGTCCAGAGACCCAGTACTTC
NA,TRBV7-2,TRBD1,TRBJ2-2,CASSLGTVSDTGELFF,TGTGCCAGCAGCTTGGGGACAGTATCGGACACCGGGGAGCTGTTTTTT
NA,TRBV19,NA,TRBJ1-6,CASSMGGRNSPLHF,TGTGCCAGTAGTATGGGGGGACGGAATTCACCCCTCCACTTT
NA,TRBV18,NA,TRBJ2-3,CASSPLGLETDTQYF,TGTGCCAGCTCACCACTCGGACTCGAGACAGATACGCAGTATTTT
NA,TRBV28,NA,TRBJ1-1,CASSLAGAGNTEAFF,TGTGCCAGCAGTTTAGCCGGCGCTGGGAACACTGAAGCTTTCTTT
NA,TRBV14,NA,TRBJ2-5,CASSQESVQETQYF,TGTGCCAGCAGCCAAGAATCCGTCCAAGAGACCCAGTACTTC
NA,TRBV18,NA,TRBJ1-1,CASSPTGMNTEAFF,TGTGCCAGCTCACCAACAGGGATGAACACTGAAGCTTTCTTT
NA,TRBV7-3,NA,TRBJ2-6,CASSSWESSGANVLTF,TGTGCCAGCAGCTCCTGGGAGAGCTCTGGGGCCAACGTCCTGACTTTC
NA,TRBV29-1,NA,TRBJ2-1,CSVERQYNEQFF,TGCAGCGTTGAAAGGCAGTACAATGAGCAGTTCTTC
NA,TRBV19,TRBD1,TRBJ2-5,CASSPGTGWGETQYF,TGTGCCAGTAGTCCGGGGACAGGGTGGGGAGAGACCCAGTACTTC
NA,TRBV15,TRBD2,TRBJ2-3,CATSSRLAGVADTQYF,TGTGCCACCAGCAGCAGACTAGCGGGAGTGGCAGATACGCAGTATTTT
NA,TRBV19,NA,TRBJ2-3,CASSIGGRVTDTQYF,TGTGCCAGTAGTATAGGCGGCAGGGTAACAGATACGCAGTATTTT
NA,TRBV10-2,TRBD1,TRBJ2-7,CASSVFGTGPSEQYF,TGCGCCAGCAGTGTTTTTGGGACAGGGCCCTCCGAGCAGTACTTC
NA,TRBV5-6,TRBD2,TRBJ2-2,CASSRGDLTTNTGELFF,TGTGCCAGCAGCCGGGGGGACTTGACAACGAACACCGGGGAGCTGTTTTTT
once,TRBV10-3,TRBD1,TRBJ2-1,CAITEGQAHNEQFF,TGTGCCATCACCGAAGGACAGGCCCACAATGAGCAGTTCTTC
NA,TRBV5-8,TRBD1,TRBJ2-7,CASRRGQDSYEQYF,TGTGCCAGCAGACGCGGACAGGACTCCTACGAGCAGTACTTC
NA,TRBV4-3,NA,TRBJ2-4,CASSPSGLINIQYF,TGCGCCAGCAGCCCCTCGGGACTGATAAACATTCAGTACTTC
NA,TRBV9,NA,TRBJ1-3,CASSVGSLSGNTIYF,TGTGCCAGCAGCGTAGGCAGCCTCTCTGGAAACACCATATATTTT
NA,TRBV29-1,NA,TRBJ2-5,CSAVTLYQETQYF,TGCAGCGCTGTCACCCTGTACCAAGAGACCCAGTACTTC
NA,TRBV28,NA,TRBJ2-6,CASSFHGSGANVLTF,TGTGCCAGCAGTTTCCATGGATCTGGGGCCAACGTCCTGACTTTC
NA,TRBV7-3,NA,TRBJ2-1,CASSLIVAPYNEQFF,TGTGCCAGCAGCTTAATAGTAGCGCCCTACAATGAGCAGTTCTTC
NA,TRBV4-3,TRBD1,TRBJ2-2,CASRLGNRGVGELFF,TGCGCCAGCAGATTAGGGAACAGGGGGGTCGGGGAGCTGTTTTTT
NA,TRBV18,TRBD1,TRBJ1-1,CASSLGGTGTEAFF,TGTGCCAGCTCACTAGGGGGGACAGGCACTGAAGCTTTCTTT
NA,TRBV4-1,NA,TRBJ2-3,CASSQVPRSTDTQYF,TGCGCCAGCAGCCAAGTTCCCCGTAGCACAGATACGCAGTATTTT
NA,TRBV5-1,NA,TRBJ1-2,CASSSGGSNYGYTF,TGCGCCAGCAGCTCTGGCGGTTCTAACTATGGCTACACCTTC
NA,TRBV7-8,NA,TRBJ1-3,CASSLPRDNSGNTIYF,TGTGCCAGCAGCTTACCCCGGGACAACTCTGGAAACACCATATATTTT
NA,TRBV29-1,TRBD2,TRBJ2-1,CSVEDWREGRSEQFF,TGCAGCGTTGAAGATTGGCGGGAGGGCCGGAGTGAGCAGTTCTTC
NA,TRBV29-1,TRBD1,TRBJ1-2,CSVAQGFRHGYTF,TGCAGCGTTGCACAGGGGTTTCGTCATGGCTACACCTTC
NA,TRBV18,NA,TRBJ1-1,CASSPRRPGANTEAFF,TGTGCCAGCTCACCAAGAAGGCCAGGAGCTAACACTGAAGCTTTCTTT